This T cell receptor beta chain stems from a study of shared clonotypes between healthy human individuals. Study-wide findings and caveats: Sample collection involved blood only; tissue repertoires are likely different.

Deep was the level at which the assay was run. Sequenced by immunoSEQ multiplex PCR; TCRdb stores in-frame clones only, minus some. The sample includes 2 million to 3 million clones, more than 85% of them seen just once. This CDR3 contains 12 residues. Germline lookup yields CDR1 MNHNS and CDR2 SASEGT. V was cut by 5 bases and J by 2 bases, with 7 bases left in between. Turning to this clone: Its antigen is still unknown.

The sequence was collected from a young man in good health. Some clones in this sample may be carry-over from other donors' samples. V usage is TRBV6-1 and J usage is TRBJ2-7; no clear D. Sequencing was performed on naive CD4+ T cells from PBMCs. This sample's subset: CD45RA+ positively selected. The CDR3 protein is CASSPVPYEQYF. In nucleotides, the CDR3 is TGTGCCAGCAGTCCAGTTCCCTACGAGCAGTACTTC.